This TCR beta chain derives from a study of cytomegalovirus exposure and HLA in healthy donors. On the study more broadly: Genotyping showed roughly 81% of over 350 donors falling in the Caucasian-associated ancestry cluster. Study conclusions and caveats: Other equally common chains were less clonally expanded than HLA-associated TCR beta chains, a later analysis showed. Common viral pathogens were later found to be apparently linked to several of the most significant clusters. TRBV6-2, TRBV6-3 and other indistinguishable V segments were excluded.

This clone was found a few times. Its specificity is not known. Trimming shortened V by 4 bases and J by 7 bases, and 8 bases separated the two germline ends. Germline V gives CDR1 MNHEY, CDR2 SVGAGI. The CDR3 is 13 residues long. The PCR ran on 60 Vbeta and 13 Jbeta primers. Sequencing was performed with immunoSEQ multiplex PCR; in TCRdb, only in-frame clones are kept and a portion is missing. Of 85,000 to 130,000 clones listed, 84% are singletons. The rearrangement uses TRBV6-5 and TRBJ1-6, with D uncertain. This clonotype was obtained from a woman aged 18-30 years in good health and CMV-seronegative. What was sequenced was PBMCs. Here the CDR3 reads CASSWSRNSPLHF. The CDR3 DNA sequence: TGTGCCAGCAGTTGGTCTCGGAATTCACCCCTCCACTTT.